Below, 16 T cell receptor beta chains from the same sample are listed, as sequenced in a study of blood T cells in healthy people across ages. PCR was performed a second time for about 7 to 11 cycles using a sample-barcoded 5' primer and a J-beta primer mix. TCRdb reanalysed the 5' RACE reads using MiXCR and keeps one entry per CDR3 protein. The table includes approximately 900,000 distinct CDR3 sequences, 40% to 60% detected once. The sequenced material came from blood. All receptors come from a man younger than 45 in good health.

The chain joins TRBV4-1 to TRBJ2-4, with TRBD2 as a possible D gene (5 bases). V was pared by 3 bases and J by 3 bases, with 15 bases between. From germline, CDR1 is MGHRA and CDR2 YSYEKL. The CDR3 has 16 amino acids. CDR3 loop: CASSQTGSSGKNIQYF. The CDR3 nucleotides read TGCGCCAGCAGCCAGACGGGATCGTCGGGCAAAAACATTCAGTACTTC.

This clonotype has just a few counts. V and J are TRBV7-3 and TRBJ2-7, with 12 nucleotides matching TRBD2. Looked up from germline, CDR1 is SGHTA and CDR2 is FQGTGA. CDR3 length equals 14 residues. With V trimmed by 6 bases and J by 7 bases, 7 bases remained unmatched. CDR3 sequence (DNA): TGTGCCAGCAGGAGACTAGCGGGGGACAATGAGCAGTACTTC. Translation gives CASRRLAGDNEQYF.

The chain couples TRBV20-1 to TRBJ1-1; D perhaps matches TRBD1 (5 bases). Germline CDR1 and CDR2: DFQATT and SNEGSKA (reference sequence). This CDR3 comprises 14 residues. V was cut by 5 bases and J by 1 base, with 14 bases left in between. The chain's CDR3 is CSAANTRANTEAFF. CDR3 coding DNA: TGCAGTGCTGCCAACACCAGGGCGAACACTGAAGCTTTCTTT.

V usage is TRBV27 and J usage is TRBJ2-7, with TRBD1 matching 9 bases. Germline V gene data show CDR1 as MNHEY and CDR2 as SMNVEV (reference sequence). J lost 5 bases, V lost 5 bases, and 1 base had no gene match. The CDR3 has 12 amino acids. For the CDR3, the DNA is TGTGCCAGCAGTGACAGGGGGAACGAGCAGTACTTC. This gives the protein CASSDRGNEQYF.

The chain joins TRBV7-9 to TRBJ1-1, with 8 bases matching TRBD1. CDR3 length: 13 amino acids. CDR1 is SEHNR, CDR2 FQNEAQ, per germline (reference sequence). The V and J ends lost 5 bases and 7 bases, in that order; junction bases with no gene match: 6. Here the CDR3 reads CASSDRGRNEAFF. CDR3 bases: TGTGCCAGCAGCGACAGGGGTAGGAATGAAGCTTTCTTT. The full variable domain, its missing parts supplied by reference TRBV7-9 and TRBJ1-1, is DTGVSQNPRHKITKRGQNVTFRCDPISEHNRLYWYRQTLGQGPEFLTYFQNEAQLEKSRLLSDRFSAERPKGSFSTLEIQRTEQGDSAMYLCASSDRGRNEAFFGQGTRLTVV.

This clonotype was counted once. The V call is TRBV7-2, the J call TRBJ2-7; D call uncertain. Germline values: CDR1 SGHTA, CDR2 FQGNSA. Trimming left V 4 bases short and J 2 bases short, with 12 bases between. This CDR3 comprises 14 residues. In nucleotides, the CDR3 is TGTGCCAGCAGCTCAGGTGTCTCCCCCTACGAGCAGTACTTC. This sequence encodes CASSSGVSPYEQYF.

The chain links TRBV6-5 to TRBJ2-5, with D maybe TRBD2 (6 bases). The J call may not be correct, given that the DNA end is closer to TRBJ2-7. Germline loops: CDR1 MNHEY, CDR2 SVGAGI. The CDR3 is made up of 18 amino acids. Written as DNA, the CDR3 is TGTGCCAGCAGTTACTCTCGGTTGAGGGACTCCAGTAATACCGAGCAGTACTTC. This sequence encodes CASSYSRLRDSSNTEQYF.

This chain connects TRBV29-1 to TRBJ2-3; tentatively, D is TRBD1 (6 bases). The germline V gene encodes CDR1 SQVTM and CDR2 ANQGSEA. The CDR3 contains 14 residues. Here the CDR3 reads CSATGKLGTDTQYF. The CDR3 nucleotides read TGCAGTGCTACAGGGAAATTGGGCACAGATACGCAGTATTTT.

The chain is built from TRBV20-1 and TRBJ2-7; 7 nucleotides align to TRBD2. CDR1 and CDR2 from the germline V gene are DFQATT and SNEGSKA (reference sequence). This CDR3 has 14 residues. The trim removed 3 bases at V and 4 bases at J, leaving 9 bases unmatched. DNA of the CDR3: TGCAGTGCTAGGTTGGCGGGGGATTTTTACGAGCAGTACTTC. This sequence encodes CSARLAGDFYEQYF.

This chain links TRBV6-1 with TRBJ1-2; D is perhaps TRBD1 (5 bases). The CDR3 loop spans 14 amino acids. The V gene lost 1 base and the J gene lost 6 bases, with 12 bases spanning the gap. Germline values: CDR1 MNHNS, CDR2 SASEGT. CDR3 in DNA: TGTGCCAGCAGTGAAGAGGGCAGGGCCGATGGCTACACCTTC. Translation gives CASSEEGRADGYTF.

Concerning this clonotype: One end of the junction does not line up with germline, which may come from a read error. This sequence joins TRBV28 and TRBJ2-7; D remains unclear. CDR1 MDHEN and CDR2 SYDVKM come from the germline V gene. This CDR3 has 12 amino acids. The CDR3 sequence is CANSVFSYEQYF. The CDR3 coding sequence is TGTGCCAACAGTGTATTTTCCTACGAGCAGTACTTC.

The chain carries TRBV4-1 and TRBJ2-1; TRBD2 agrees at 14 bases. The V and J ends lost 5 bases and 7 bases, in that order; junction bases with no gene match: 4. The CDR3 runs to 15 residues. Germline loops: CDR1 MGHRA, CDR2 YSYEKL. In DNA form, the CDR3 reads TGCGCCAGCAGCGCACGACTAGCGGGGGGGAATGAGCAGTTCTTC. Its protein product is CASSARLAGGNEQFF.

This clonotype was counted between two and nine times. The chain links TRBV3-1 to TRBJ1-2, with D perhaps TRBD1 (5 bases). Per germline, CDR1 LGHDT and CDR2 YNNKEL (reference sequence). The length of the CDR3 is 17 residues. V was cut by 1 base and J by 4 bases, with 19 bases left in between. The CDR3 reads CASSQGGYGGSPYGYTF. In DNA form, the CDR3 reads TGTGCCAGCAGCCAAGGAGGATATGGGGGGTCCCCCTATGGCTACACCTTC. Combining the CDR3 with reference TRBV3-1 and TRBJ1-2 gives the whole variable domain DTAVSQTPKYLVTQMGNDKSIKCEQNLGHDTMYWYKQDSKKFLKIMFSYNNKELIINETVPNRFSPKSPDKAHLNLHINSLELGDSAVYFCASSQGGYGGSPYGYTFGSGTRLTVV.

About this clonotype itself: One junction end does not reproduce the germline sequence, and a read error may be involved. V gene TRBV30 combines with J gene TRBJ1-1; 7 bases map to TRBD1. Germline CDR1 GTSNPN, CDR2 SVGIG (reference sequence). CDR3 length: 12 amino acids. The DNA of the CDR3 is TGTGCCTGGAGCGAAGGGACAGCTGAAACTTTCTTT. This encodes CAWSEGTAETFF.

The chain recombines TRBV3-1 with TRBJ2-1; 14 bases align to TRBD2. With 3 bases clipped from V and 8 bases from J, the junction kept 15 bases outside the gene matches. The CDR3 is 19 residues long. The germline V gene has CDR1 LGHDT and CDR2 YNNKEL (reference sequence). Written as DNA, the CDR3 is TGTGCCAGCAGCCAGGCGAGACTAGCGGGGGGGCCATTAACCCATGAGCAGTTCTTC. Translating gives CASSQARLAGGPLTHEQFF.

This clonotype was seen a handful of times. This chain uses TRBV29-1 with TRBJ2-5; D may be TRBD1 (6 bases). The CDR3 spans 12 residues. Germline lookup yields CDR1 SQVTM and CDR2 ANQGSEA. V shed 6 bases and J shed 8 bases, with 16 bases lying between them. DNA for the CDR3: TGCAGCGTCTTAGTGACAGGAACAACCCAGTACTTC. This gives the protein CSVLVTGTTQYF.